There are many counts of the clone carrying this T cell receptor (beta chain). The time point: newly diagnosed GD, antithyroid drugs for less than 3 months. Isolated PBMC RNA provided the starting material for the TCR library. Researchers made TCR beta libraries by using iRepertoire HTBI primers and running Arm-PCR on CDR3 regions. TCRdb itself ran the multiplex PCR reads through MiXCR, one entry per CDR3 protein. Seen here are hundreds of thousands of distinct CDR3 sequences, roughly 15% observed once, and the top ten hold roughly 25%. These data belong to a study of regulatory T cells in long-lasting Graves disease. This sample was shared with a second study, whose subject was T cells in Graves' hyperthyroidism and ophthalmopathy. From that study: No progression to ophthalmopathy during 18 months of follow-up defined stable disease. HTBI primers were employed in a first-round RT-PCR of the TCR CDR3. In the blood, most expanded thyroid clonotypes above 0.001 appeared as well. Prediction of ophthalmopathy progression came a median around 7.1 months pre-onset.

This TCR derives from a woman aged 35-65 years with Graves disease. Sequenced material: peripheral blood mononuclear cells (PBMCs), taken at new diagnosis, from a patient treated with antithyroid drugs.

The CDR3 sequence is CASGLDQGMGNQPQHF. CDR3 nucleotide sequence: TGTGCTAGTGGTTTGGATCAGGGCATGGGCAATCAGCCCCAGCATTTT. The genes are TRBV12-5 and TRBJ1-5; D possibly corresponds to TRBD1 (5 bases). Germline assignment: CDR1 LGHNT and CDR2 FRNRAP. CDR3 length equals 16 residues. The ends were cut back, 1 base at V and 2 bases at J, with 12 bases in the middle.